This T cell receptor beta chain was found in a study of a mutant IDH1 vaccine in newly diagnosed glioma. About the research overall: Therapy received beforehand was radiotherapy, temozolomide, or both, with most patients given both.

The protocol was immunoSEQ multiplex PCR, while the TCRdb copy is restricted to in-frame clones and leaves out a portion. This table holds about 46,000 clones, 80% to 90% found once. In its sample, this clone was seen a few times. In germline, CDR1 is ENHRY, CDR2 SYGVKD. V was shortened by 10 bases and J by 0 bases, with 14 bases between the two germline ends. There are 14 residues in the CDR3. Time point in this sample: baseline, week 1 (first vaccination visit). Described treatment: pre-vaccination baseline after standard-of-care therapy. The receptor was isolated from a man aged 35-49 years with glioma. The chain carries TRBV10-3 and TRBJ2-3, with D possibly TRBD1 on 6 matching bases. The starting material was PBMCs, obtained from a glioma patient treated with radiotherapy, temozolomide or both. The DNA for the CDR3 is TGTGCCACAAACCGGGACACGAGCACAGATACGCAGTATTTT. Residues: CATNRDTSTDTQYF.